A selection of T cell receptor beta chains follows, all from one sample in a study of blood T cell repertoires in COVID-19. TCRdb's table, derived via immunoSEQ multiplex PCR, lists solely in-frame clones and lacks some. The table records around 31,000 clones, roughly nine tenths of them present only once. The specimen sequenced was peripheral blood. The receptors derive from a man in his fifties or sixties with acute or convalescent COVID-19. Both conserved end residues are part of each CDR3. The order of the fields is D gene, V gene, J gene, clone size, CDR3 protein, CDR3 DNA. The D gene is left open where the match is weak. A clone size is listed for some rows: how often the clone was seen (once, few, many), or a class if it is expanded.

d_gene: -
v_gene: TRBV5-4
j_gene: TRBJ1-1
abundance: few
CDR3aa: CASSLGPGSEAFF
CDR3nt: TGTGCCAGCAGCTTGGGCCCCGGGAGTGAAGCTTTCTTT

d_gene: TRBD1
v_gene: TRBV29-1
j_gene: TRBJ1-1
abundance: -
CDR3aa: CSVERTGAEAFF
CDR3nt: TGCAGCGTTGAACGCACAGGGGCTGAAGCTTTCTTT

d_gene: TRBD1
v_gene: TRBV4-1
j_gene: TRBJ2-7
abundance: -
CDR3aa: CASSPGQGAYEQYF
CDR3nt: TGCGCCAGCAGCCCGGGACAGGGTGCCTACGAGCAGTACTTC

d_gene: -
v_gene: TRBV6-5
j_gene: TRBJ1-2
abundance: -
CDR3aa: CASSYVGGTEYGYTF
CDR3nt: TGTGCCAGCAGTTATGTTGGAGGGACGGAATATGGCTACACCTTC

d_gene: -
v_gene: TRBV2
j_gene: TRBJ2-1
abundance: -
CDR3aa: CASSFWGRGLDEQFF
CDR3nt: TGTGCCAGCTCTTTTTGGGGGCGCGGACTGGATGAGCAGTTCTTC

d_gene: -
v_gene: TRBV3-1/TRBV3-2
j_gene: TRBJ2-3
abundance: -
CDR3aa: CASSPTWGDTQYF
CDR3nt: TGTGCCAGCAGCCCCACCTGGGGCGATACGCAGTATTTT

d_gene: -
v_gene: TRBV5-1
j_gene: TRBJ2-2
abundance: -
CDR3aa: CASSSSGGGLGGELFF
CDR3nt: TGCGCCAGCAGCTCATCAGGGGGAGGTTTAGGCGGGGAGCTGTTTTTT

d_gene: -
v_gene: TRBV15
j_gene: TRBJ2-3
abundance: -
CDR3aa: CATSSSGLPTTDTQYF
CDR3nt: TGTGCCACCAGCAGTTCGGGACTCCCAACCACAGATACGCAGTATTTT

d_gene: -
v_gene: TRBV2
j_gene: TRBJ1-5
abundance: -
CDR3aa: CASSKGGNSNQPQHF
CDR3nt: TGTGCCAGCAGCAAGGGAGGAAATAGCAATCAGCCCCAGCATTTT

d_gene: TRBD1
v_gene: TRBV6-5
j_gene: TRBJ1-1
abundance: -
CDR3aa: CASSLSGQGATEAFF
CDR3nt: TGTGCCAGCAGTCTCTCCGGACAGGGAGCCACTGAAGCTTTCTTT

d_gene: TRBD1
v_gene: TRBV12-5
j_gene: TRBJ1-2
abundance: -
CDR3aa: CASGPLTGNDYGYTF
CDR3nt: TGTGCTAGTGGTCCCCTGACAGGGAACGACTATGGCTACACCTTC

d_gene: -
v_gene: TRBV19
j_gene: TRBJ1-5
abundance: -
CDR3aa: CASSRTEGRNQPQHF
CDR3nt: TGTGCCAGTAGTAGGACAGAGGGTCGCAATCAGCCCCAGCATTTT

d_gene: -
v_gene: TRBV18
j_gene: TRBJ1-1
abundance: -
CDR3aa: CASSRQLPEMNTEAFF
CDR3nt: TGTGCCAGCTCACGCCAACTACCCGAGATGAACACTGAAGCTTTCTTT

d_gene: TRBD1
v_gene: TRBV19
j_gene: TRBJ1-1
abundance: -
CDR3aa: CASTNPGQGRVGSEAFF
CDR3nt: TGTGCCAGTACGAACCCGGGACAGGGACGCGTCGGGAGTGAAGCTTTCTTT

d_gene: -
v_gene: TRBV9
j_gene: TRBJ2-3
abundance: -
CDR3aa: CASSVTMGGLGDTQYF
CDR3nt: TGTGCCAGCAGCGTAACAATGGGGGGATTAGGGGATACGCAGTATTTT

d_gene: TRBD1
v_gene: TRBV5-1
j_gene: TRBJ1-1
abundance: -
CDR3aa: CASSAGTGEHTEAFF
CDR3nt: TGCGCCAGCAGCGCGGGGACAGGGGAGCACACTGAAGCTTTCTTT

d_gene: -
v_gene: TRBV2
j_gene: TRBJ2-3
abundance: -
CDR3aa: CASPSGTSTDTQYF
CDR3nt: TGTGCCAGCCCCTCCGGGACTAGCACAGATACGCAGTATTTT

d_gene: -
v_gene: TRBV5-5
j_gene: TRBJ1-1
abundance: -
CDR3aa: CASSLTGLPGVNTEAFF
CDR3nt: TGTGCCAGCAGCCTAACTGGGCTTCCAGGGGTGAACACTGAAGCTTTCTTT

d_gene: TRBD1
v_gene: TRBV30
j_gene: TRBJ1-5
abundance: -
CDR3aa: CAWSLQGVEPQHF
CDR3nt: TGTGCCTGGAGTCTCCAGGGGGTAGAGCCCCAGCATTTT

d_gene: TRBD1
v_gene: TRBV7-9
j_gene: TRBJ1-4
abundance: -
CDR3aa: CASSLQGATNEKLFF
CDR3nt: TGTGCCAGCAGCCTCCAGGGGGCAACTAATGAAAAACTGTTTTTT

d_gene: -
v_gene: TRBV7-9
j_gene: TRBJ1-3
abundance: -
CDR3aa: CASTEGAGNTIYF
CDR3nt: TGTGCCAGCACTGAGGGGGCTGGAAACACCATATATTTT

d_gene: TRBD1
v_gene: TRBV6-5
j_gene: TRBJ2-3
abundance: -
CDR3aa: CASSRDSPTDTQYF
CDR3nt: TGTGCCAGCAGTCGGGACAGCCCCACAGATACGCAGTATTTT

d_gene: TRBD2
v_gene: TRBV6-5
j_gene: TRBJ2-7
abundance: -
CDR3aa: CATQGFGLAGYEQYF
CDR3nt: TGTGCCACTCAGGGTTTCGGACTAGCGGGATACGAGCAGTACTTC

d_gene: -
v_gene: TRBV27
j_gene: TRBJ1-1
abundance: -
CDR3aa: CASRPLRFPMNTEAFF
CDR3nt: TGTGCCAGCAGGCCTCTGCGGTTTCCTATGAACACTGAAGCTTTCTTT

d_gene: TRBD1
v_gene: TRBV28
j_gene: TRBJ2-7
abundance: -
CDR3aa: CASNIDRGSSYEQYF
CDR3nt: TGTGCCAGCAATATCGACAGGGGTAGCTCCTACGAGCAGTACTTC

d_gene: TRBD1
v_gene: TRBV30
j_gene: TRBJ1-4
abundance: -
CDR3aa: CAWSVQPRDRGNEKLFF
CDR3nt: TGTGCCTGGAGTGTACAGCCCCGGGACAGGGGAAATGAAAAACTGTTTTTT

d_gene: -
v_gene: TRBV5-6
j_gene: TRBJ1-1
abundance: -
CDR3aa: CASTNAENTEAFF
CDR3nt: TGTGCCAGCACCAACGCAGAGAACACTGAAGCTTTCTTT

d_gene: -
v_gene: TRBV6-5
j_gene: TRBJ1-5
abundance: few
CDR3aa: CASMTFQGSNQPQHF
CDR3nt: TGTGCCAGCATGACCTTCCAGGGAAGCAATCAGCCCCAGCATTTT

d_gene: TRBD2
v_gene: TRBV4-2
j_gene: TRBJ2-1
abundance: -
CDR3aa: CASSQKVAGNEQFF
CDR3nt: TGTGCCAGCAGCCAGAAGGTAGCGGGGAATGAGCAGTTCTTC

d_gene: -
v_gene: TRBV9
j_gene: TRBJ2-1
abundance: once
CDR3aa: CASSLNNEQFF
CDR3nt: TGTGCCAGCAGCTTAAACAATGAGCAGTTCTTC